This TCR beta chain was sequenced during a study of T cell repertoires in cytomegalovirus infection. As for the study in general: Alongside well-studied HLA-B-restricted CMV epitopes, recently identified HLA-C-restricted CMV epitopes were also used. Findings of the study overall: HLA-C-restricted TCR beta clonotypes specific for CMV led the ex vivo response. Identification of carriers of CMV plus the relevant HLA was performed using cumulative public TCR beta family frequency.

Comment on this clonotype: Its target is unknown.

TCRdb re-called the reads through MiXCR, storing one row per CDR3 protein. The table has approximately 590,000 distinct CDR3 sequences, approximately 40% seen once. The CDR3 is made up of 15 amino acids. CDR1 and CDR2 from the germline V gene are MGHRA and YSYEKL. V dropped 1 base and J dropped 5 bases, with 12 bases sitting between them. The material sequenced was cultured PBMCs, taken from culture after CMV antigen stimulation. The chain joins TRBV4-1 to TRBJ1-5; the D gene is possibly TRBD1 (6 bases). The source of this sequence is a human donor in good health (CMV status not recorded). Some clones in this sample may be carry-over from other donors' samples. CDR3: CASSQAGAGDQPQHF. In nucleotides, the CDR3 is TGCGCCAGCAGCCAAGCTGGGGCAGGGGATCAGCCCCAGCATTTT.